A single sample gave rise to the 20 T cell receptor beta chains below, sequenced in a study of CD8+ T cells in alopecia areata. Investigators isolated RNA and reverse transcribed it into cDNA to act as the sequencing template. Repertoires were generated with immunoSEQ multiplex PCR, while TCRdb's copy carries only in-frame clones and drops some. The sample carries about 120,000 clones, 53% recorded once. Treatment: oral pan-JAK inhibitor, 5-10 mg twice daily. Here the sequenced sample was CD4+ T cells sorted from blood, taken at week 4, from a patient treated with tofacitinib. These receptors were collected from a human donor with alopecia areata.

This clone has just a few counts. The CDR3 DNA follows: TGTGCCAGTAGTATAGCTGGAGGGCTGAGAGGGTACTCGTGGGGCCTCCAAGAGACCCAGTACTTC. Translation gives CASSIAGGLRGYSWGLQETQYF. V is TRBV19 and J is TRBJ2-5; weak D call: TRBD2 (6 bases). The germline V gene has CDR1 LNHDA and CDR2 SQIVND (reference sequence). CDR3 size: 22 residues. V was pared by 1 base and J by 1 base, with 31 bases between. Full variable domain (missing parts from reference TRBV19 and TRBJ2-5): DGGITQSPKYLFRKEGQNVTLSCEQNLNHDAMYWYRQDPGQGLRLIYYSQIVNDFQKGDIAEGYSVSREKKESFPLTVTSAQKNPTAFYLCASSIAGGLRGYSWGLQETQYFGPGTRLLVL.

CDR3 coding DNA: TGCAGCGTTGGTCGGGGAGTACACGAGCAGTACTTC. It is translated as CSVGRGVHEQYF. This rearrangement joins TRBV29-1 to TRBJ2-7; TRBD2 might be the D (5 bases). The length of the CDR3 is 12 residues. V lost 4 bases and J lost 5, with 12 bases in between. The germline V gene has CDR1 SQVTM and CDR2 ANQGSEA.

V is TRBV30 and J is TRBJ1-2, with a weak D call TRBD1 (5 bases). The CDR3 length is 11 residues. The germline CDR1 and CDR2 sequences are GTSNPN and SVGIG (reference sequence). V lost 2 bases to trimming and J lost 7 bases, with 8 bases between them. CDR3 protein: CAWSPGLGYTF. The CDR3 nucleotides read TGTGCCTGGAGTCCGGGGCTTGGCTACACCTTC.

The gene calls are TRBV6-5 and TRBJ2-1; D is undetermined. Between the trimmed V and J ends, which lost 7 bases and 4 bases, there was a span of 5 bases. Germline assignment: CDR1 MNHEY and CDR2 SVGAGI. This CDR3 is built from 11 residues. The CDR3 DNA follows: TGTGCCAGCACCAGTTACAATGAGCAGTTCTTC. It specifies CASTSYNEQFF.

This clone was seen a handful of times. This sequence joins TRBV7-8 and TRBJ1-5; D possibly corresponds to TRBD1 (6 bases). CDR3 length equals 17 residues. Trimming removed 0 bases at V and 5 bases at J, with 17 bases between. Germline-derived CDR1 and CDR2 are SGHVS and FQNEAQ. The CDR3 DNA reads as TGTGCCAGCAGCTTAGCGGTCAGGGGAGGCCGTTATCAGCCCCAGCATTTT. Translated: CASSLAVRGGRYQPQHF.

A word on this clone: The junction departs from the called germline gene at one end, perhaps through a read error. V is TRBV4-1 and J is TRBJ1-3; D not certain. The CDR3 length is 16 residues. The germline V gene has CDR1 MGHRA and CDR2 YSYEKL. CDR3 residues: CASNQPGVDSGNTIYF. As DNA, the CDR3 is TGCGCCAGCAACCAACCCGGGGTCGACTCTGGAAACACCATATATTTT.

This clone has a handful of counts. The chain employs TRBV10-3 and TRBJ2-7, with D tentatively TRBD1 or TRBD2 (5 bases each). The germline gives CDR1 ENHRY, CDR2 SYGVKD. Trimming took off 3 bases at V and 3 bases at J, with 12 bases between the two ends. This CDR3 contains 14 residues. CDR3 amino acids: CAISDSGTNYEQYF. Written as DNA, the CDR3 is TGTGCCATCAGTGACTCCGGGACGAACTACGAGCAGTACTTC.

This clone was observed a single time. The chain joins TRBV5-1 to TRBJ2-5; 8 bases agree with TRBD1. This CDR3 comprises 16 residues. J was trimmed by 2 bases and V by 2 bases; bases with no gene match: 8. The germline CDR1 and CDR2 sequences are SGHRS and YFSETQ. In DNA, the CDR3 is TGCGCCAGCAGCTTACCAGGGGGCATCCGGCAAGAGACCCAGTACTTC. Residues: CASSLPGGIRQETQYF.

V gene TRBV5-1 combines with J gene TRBJ2-3; TRBD2 agrees at 11 bases. Trimming cost V 0 bases and J 5 bases; bases outside gene matches: 5. The CDR3 is made up of 16 amino acids. Germline-derived CDR1 and CDR2 are SGHRS and YFSETQ. As DNA, the CDR3 is TGCGCCAGCAGCTTGGTAGCGGGGGGGCCGGTAGATACGCAGTATTTT. It encodes CASSLVAGGPVDTQYF.

In DNA form, the CDR3 reads TGCAGTGCCTGGACAGGCTACGAGCAGTACTTC. Residues: CSAWTGYEQYF. The V and J genes are TRBV20-1 and TRBJ2-7, with TRBD1 matching 7 bases. Germline values: CDR1 DFQATT, CDR2 SNEGSKA (reference sequence). This CDR3 spans 11 amino acids. The V gene end was trimmed by 6 bases and the J gene end by 3 bases; junction bases not matched to a gene: 2.

The chain recombines TRBV5-1 with TRBJ2-7, with 9 bases that match TRBD2. Trimming cost V 0 bases and J 0 bases; bases outside gene matches: 4. The CDR3 has 16 amino acids. Germline V lookup: CDR1 SGHRS, CDR2 YFSETQ. The CDR3 region is CASSLGLAEFSYEQYF. For the CDR3, the DNA is TGCGCCAGCAGCTTGGGACTAGCGGAATTCTCCTACGAGCAGTACTTC.

V and J are TRBV7-9 and TRBJ1-2, with TRBD1 identical over 9 bases. Germline CDR1 is SEHNR and CDR2 is FQNEAQ (reference sequence). This CDR3 has 15 amino acids. V lost 4 bases and J lost 8; bases outside the gene matches: 11. This chain's CDR3 is CASSSPGQGRYGYTF. In nucleotides, the CDR3 is TGTGCCAGCAGCTCCCCGGGACAGGGAAGGTACGGCTACACCTTC.

This clone appeared a single time. This rearrangement joins TRBV29-1 to TRBJ2-6; D may correspond to TRBD1 or TRBD2 (6 bases each). The V gene lost 5 bases and the J gene lost 1 base, with 9 bases spanning the gap. Germline V gene data show CDR1 as SQVTM and CDR2 as ANQGSEA. The CDR3 has 14 amino acids. The DNA for the CDR3 is TGCAGCGTTTTAGGGGGGTCTGGGGCCAACGTCCTGACTTTC. This codes for CSVLGGSGANVLTF.

This clone occurred a few times. CDR3 coding DNA: TGCAGTGCTAGAGGAAGGCCAGGCTACACCTTC. Its translation is CSARGRPGYTF. J is TRBJ1-2 and V is TRBV20-1; no clear D gene. The germline gives CDR1 DFQATT, CDR2 SNEGSKA (reference sequence). This CDR3 has 11 residues. Trimming left V 1 base short and J 8 bases short, with 8 bases between.

The V gene is TRBV6-6, the J gene TRBJ1-6; D not resolved. This CDR3 contains 13 residues. V lost 7 bases, J lost 5 bases, and 9 bases lay in between. Germline loops: CDR1 MNHNY, CDR2 SVGAGI (reference sequence). The CDR3 loop reads CASTTLDNSPLHF. DNA of the CDR3: TGTGCCAGCACCACACTAGATAATTCACCCCTCCACTTT.

The chain joins TRBV6-5 to TRBJ1-1; D is uncertain. Trimming took 2 bases from V and 1 from J, leaving 5 bases between them. The CDR3 is made up of 13 amino acids. Germline V gives CDR1 MNHEY, CDR2 SVGAGI. CDR3 DNA: TGTGCCAGCAGTTACGGCAGGAACACTGAAGCTTTCTTT. It is translated as CASSYGRNTEAFF.

The CDR3 DNA sequence: TGTGCCAGCAGCAAACTAGCTCAAGAGACCCAGTACTTC. Its protein product is CASSKLAQETQYF. The rearrangement links TRBV2 to TRBJ2-5; D perhaps matches TRBD2 (6 bases). CDR1 and CDR2 from the germline V gene are SNHLY and FYNNEI. The CDR3 covers 13 residues. Trimming took 6 bases from V and 2 from J, leaving 10 bases between them.

The V call is TRBV5-1, the J call TRBJ2-7; tentative D call: TRBD1 (6 bases). This CDR3 region has 13 residues. CDR1 and CDR2 from the germline V gene are SGHRS and YFSETQ. The V gene lost 4 bases and the J gene lost 1 base, with 9 bases spanning the gap. The CDR3: CASSRGQSYEQYF. CDR3 nucleotide sequence: TGCGCCAGCAGCCGTGGACAGTCCTACGAGCAGTACTTC.

The chain links TRBV4-1 to TRBJ2-7; 14 bases line up with TRBD2. Trimming at V came to 1 base and at J to 2 bases, leaving 4 bases not matched to a gene. CDR3 length: 17 residues. Germline lookup yields CDR1 MGHRA and CDR2 YSYEKL. The CDR3 DNA reads TGCGCCAGCAGCCAAGGGACTAGCGGGAGGCCTCCCTACGAGCAGTACTTC. It encodes CASSQGTSGRPPYEQYF.

This chain uses TRBV25-1 with TRBJ2-3; 7 bases agree with TRBD2. Germline V CDR1 and CDR2: MGHDK, SYGVNS. The CDR3 runs to 15 residues. With 3 bases clipped from V and 1 base from J, the junction kept 4 bases outside the gene matches. This chain's CDR3 is CASSDPSGGTDTQYF. CDR3 nucleotide sequence: TGTGCCAGCAGTGATCCTAGCGGCGGCACAGATACGCAGTATTTT.